This T cell receptor (beta chain) comes out of a study of blood T cell repertoires in COVID-19. The overall study: Samples of COVID-19 (acute and convalescent) were obtained from the United States, Italy and Spain. Sources were T cells, B-cell-depleted T cells, or PBMCs; the material itself was cDNA or gDNA.

Germline V gene lookup returns CDR1 ENHRY and CDR2 SYGVKD. The CDR3 runs 15 residues. V lost 4 bases and J lost 7, with 14 bases in between. Clones were read by immunoSEQ multiplex PCR, and TCRdb kept only the in-frame ones, dropping some. The sample contains roughly 200,000 clones, about 85% of which appear only once. Sequenced: peripheral blood. The clonotype was recovered from a woman aged 18-29 years who had recovered from COVID-19. The V call is TRBV10-3, the J call TRBJ1-6; tentatively, D is TRBD1 (5 bases). The DNA for the CDR3 is TGTGCCATCAGTGGCGACAGTAACTTAAATTCACCCCTCCACTTT. Translation gives CAISGDSNLNSPLHF.